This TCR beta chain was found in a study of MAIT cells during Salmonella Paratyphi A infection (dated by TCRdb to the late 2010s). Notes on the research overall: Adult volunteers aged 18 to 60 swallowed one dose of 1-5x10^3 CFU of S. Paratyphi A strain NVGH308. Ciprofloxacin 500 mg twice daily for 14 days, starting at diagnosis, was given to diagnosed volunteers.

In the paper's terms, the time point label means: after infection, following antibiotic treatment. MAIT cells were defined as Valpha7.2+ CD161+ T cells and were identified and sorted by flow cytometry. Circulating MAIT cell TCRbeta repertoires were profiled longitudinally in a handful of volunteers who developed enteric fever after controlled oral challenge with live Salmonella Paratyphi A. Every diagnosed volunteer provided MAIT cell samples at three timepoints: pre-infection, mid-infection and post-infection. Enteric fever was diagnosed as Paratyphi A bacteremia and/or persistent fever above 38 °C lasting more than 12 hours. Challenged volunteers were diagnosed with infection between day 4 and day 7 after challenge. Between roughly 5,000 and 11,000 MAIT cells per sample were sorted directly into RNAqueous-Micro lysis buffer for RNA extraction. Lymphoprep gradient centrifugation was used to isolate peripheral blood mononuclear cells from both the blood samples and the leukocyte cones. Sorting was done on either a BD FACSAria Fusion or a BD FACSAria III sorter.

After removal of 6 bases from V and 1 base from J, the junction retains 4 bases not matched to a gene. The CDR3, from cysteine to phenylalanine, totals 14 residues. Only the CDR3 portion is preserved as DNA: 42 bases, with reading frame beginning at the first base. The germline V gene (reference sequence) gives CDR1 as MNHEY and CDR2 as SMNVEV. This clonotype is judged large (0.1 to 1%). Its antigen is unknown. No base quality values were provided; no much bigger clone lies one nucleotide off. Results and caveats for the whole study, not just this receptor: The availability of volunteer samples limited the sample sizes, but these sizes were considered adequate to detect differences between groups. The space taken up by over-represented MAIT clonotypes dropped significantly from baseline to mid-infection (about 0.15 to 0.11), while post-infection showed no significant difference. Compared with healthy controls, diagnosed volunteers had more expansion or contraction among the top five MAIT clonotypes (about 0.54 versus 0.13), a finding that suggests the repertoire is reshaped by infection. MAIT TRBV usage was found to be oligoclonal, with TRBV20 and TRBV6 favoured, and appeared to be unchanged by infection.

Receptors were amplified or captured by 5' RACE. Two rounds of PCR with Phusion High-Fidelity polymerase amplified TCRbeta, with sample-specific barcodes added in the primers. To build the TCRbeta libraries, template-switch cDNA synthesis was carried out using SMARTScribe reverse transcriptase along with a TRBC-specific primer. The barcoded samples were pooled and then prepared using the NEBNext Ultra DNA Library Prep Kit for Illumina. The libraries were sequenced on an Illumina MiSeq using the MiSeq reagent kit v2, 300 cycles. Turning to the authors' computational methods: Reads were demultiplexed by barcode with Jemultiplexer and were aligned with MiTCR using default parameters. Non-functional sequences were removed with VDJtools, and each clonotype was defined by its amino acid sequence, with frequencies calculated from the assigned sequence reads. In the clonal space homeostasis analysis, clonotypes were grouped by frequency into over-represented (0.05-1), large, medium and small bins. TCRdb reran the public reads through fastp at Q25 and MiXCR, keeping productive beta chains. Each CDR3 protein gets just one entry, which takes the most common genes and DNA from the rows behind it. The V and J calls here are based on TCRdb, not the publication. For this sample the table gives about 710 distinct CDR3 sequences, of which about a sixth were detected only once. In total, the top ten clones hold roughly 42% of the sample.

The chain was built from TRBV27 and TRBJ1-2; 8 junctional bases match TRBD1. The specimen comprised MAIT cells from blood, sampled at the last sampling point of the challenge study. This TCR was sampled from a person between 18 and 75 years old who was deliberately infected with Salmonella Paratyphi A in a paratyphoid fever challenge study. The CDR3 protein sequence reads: CASRGDRNNYGYTF. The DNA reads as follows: TGTGCCAGCAGGGGGGACAGGAATAACTATGGCTACACCTTC.